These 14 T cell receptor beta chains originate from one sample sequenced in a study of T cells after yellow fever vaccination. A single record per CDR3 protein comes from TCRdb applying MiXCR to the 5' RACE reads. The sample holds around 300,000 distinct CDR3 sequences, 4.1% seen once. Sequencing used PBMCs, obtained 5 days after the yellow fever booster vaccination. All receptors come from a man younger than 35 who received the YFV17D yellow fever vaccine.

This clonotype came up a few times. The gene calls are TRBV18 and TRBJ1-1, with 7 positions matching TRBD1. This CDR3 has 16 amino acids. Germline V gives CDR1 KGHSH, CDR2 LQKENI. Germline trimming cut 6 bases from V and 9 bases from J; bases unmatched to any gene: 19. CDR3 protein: CASSSTLYTGTDKAFF. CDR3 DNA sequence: TGTGCCAGCTCGTCGACCTTATATACAGGGACAGACAAAGCTTTCTTT.

The CDR3 loop is CASSLRAGGYGALYGYTF. CDR3 nucleotide sequence: TGTGCCAGCAGTTTAAGGGCCGGGGGTTATGGTGCTCTCTATGGCTACACCTTC. V and J are TRBV12-3 or TRBV12-4 and TRBJ1-2; perhaps TRBD1 as D (5 bases). Trimming removed 2 bases at V and 4 bases at J, with 23 bases between. The CDR3 has 18 residues.

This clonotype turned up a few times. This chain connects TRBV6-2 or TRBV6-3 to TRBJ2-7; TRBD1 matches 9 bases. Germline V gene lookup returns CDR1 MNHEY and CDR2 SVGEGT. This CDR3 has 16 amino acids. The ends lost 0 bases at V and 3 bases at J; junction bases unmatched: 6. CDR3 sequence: CASSYSPGTGYYEQYF. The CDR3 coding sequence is TGTGCCAGCAGTTACTCGCCCGGGACAGGGTACTACGAGCAGTACTTC.

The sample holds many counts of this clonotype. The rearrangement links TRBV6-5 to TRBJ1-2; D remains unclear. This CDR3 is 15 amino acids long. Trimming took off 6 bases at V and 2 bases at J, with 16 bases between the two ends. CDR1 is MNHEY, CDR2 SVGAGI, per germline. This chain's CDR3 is CASSRKPGLNYGYTF. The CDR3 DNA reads TGTGCCAGCAGCCGCAAACCCGGTCTGAACTATGGCTACACCTTC.

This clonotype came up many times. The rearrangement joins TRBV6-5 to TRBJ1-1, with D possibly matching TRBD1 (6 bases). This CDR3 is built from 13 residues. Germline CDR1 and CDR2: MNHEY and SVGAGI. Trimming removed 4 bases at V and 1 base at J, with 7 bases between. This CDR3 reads CASSWGRNTEAFF. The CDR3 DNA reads TGTGCCAGCAGTTGGGGGCGGAACACTGAAGCTTTCTTT.

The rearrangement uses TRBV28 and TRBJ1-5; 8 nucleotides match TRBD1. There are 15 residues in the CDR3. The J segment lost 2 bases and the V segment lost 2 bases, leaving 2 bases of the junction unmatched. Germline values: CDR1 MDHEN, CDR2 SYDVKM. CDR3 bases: TGTGCCAGCAGTTTACCGGGACAGGGCAATCAGCCCCAGCATTTT. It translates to CASSLPGQGNQPQHF.

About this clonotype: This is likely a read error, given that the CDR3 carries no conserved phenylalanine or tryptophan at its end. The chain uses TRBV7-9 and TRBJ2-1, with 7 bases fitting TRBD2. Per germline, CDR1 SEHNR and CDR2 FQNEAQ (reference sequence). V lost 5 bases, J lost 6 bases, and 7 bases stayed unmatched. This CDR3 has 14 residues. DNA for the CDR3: TGTGCCAGCAGCACCGGACTAGGACTCAATGAGCAGTTCTTA. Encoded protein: CASSTGLGLNEQFL.

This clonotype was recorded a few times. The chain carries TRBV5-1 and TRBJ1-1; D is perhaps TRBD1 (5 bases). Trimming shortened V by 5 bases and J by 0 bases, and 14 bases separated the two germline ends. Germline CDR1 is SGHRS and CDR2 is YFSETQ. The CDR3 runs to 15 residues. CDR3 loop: CASSLKQALNTEAFF. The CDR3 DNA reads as TGCGCCAGCAGTCTAAAACAGGCCTTGAACACTGAAGCTTTCTTT.

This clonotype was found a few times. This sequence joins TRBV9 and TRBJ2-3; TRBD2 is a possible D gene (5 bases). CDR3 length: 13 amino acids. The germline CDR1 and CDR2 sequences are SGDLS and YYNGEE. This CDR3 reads CCPLREPKDTQYF. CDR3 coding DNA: TGTTGCCCCCTGAGGGAACCGAAAGATACGCAGTATTTT.

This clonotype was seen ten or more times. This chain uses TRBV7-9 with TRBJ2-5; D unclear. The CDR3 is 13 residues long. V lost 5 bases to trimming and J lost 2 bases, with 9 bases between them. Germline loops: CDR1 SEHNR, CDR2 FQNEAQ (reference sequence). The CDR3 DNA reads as TGTGCCAGCAGCCTCAGGAGTCAAGAGACCCAGTACTTC. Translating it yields CASSLRSQETQYF. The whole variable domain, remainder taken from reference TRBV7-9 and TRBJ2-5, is DTGVSQNPRHKITKRGQNVTFRCDPISEHNRLYWYRQTLGQGPEFLTYFQNEAQLEKSRLLSDRFSAERPKGSFSTLEIQRTEQGDSAMYLCASSLRSQETQYFGPGTRLLVL.

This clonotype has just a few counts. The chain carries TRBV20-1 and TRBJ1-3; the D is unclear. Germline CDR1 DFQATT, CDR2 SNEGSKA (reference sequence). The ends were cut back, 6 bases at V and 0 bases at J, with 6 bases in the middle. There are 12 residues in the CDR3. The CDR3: CSARPSGNTIYF. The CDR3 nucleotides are TGCAGTGCCAGACCCTCTGGAAACACCATATATTTT.

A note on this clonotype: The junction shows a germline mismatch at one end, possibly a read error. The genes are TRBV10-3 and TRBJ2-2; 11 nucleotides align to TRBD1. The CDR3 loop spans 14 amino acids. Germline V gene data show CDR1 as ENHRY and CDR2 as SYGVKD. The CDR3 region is CATSGQGDTAELFF. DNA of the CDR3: TGTGCCACCTCGGGACAGGGGGACACCGCGGAGCTGTTTTTT.

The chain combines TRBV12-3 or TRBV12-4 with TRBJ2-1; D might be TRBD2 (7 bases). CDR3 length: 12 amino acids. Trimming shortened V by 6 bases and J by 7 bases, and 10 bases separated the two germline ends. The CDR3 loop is CASSRGGNEQFF. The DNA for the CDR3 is TGTGCCAGCAGCAGGGGAGGGAATGAGCAGTTCTTC.

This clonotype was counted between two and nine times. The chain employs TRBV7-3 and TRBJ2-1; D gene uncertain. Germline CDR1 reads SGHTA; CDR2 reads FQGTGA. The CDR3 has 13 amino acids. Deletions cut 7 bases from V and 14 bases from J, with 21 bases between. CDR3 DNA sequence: TGTGCCAGCACCTTGACACCCAATACGAAAAAGTTCTTC. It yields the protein CASTLTPNTKKFF. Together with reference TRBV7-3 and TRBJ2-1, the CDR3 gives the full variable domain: GAGVSQTPSNKVTEKGKYVELRCDPISGHTALYWYRQSLGQGPEFLIYFQGTGAADDSGLPNDRFFAVRPEGSVSTLKIQRTERGDSAVYLCASTLTPNTKKFFGPGTRLTVL.